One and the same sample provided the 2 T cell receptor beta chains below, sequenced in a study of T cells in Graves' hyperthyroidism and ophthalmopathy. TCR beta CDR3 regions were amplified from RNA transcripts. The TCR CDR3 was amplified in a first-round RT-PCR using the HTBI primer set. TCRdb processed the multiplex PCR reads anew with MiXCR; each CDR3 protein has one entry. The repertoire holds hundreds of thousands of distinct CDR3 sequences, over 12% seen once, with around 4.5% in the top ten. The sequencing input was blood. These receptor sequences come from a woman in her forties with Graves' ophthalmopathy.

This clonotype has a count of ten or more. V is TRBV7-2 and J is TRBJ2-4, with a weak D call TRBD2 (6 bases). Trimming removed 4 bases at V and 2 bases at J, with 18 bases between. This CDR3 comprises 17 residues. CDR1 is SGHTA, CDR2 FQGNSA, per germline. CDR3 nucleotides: TGTGCCAGCAGCTACCCTCCGGGTAGCGGTCCCAAAAACATTCAGTACTTC. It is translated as CASSYPPGSGPKNIQYF.

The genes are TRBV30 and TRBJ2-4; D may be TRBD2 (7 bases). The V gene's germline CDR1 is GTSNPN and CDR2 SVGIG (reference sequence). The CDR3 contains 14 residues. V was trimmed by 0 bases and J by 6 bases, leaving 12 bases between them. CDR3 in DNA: TGTGCCTGGAGTGTAGGGGGAGGGGTAAACATTCAGTACTTC. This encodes CAWSVGGGVNIQYF.